This TCR beta chain was observed in a study of beta chain features in type 1 diabetes. At the level of the study: Analysis included 107,917,701 sorted cells drawn from all samples.

On this clone itself: Its antigen remains unknown.

Expressed TCRB transcripts were sequenced because the entire RNA isolate underwent reverse transcription. TCRdb keeps only in-frame clones here, not all; method: immunoSEQ multiplex PCR. The sample lists roughly 700,000 clones, roughly an eighth occurring once. The study's findings and limits: All four CD4+ subsets of Type 1 diabetes patients contained TCRB CDR3s that were moderately but significantly shorter. Reduced insertions and increased deletions marked VDJ junctions in type 1 diabetes patients. The naive, central memory and Treg TCRB repertoires showed an apparent similarity that was greater among patients than among healthy donors.

The clonotype was recovered from a young man with type 1 diabetes. Sequencing input: naive CD4+ T cells from blood.

Here the CDR3 reads CASGPGQVRWETQYF. The DNA of the CDR3 is TGTGCTAGTGGACCTGGACAGGTCCGTTGGGAGACCCAGTACTTC. The genes are TRBV12-5 and TRBJ2-5, with TRBD1 matching 7 bases. The CDR3 is 15 amino acids. The V and J ends lost 6 bases and 5 bases, in that order; junction bases with no gene match: 12. Per germline, CDR1 LGHNT and CDR2 FRNRAP.